The subject of this entry is one TCR beta chain. In the authors' workflow: The assay estimated nucleated cells by amplifying reference gene primers. Using immunoSEQ multiplex PCR, the repertoire was profiled, and TCRdb retains in-frame clones only, with some absent. That table gives V, J and clone size, and the DNA gave D and trimming. The table lists about 200,000 clones, 87% of them singletons. The sample belongs to a study of blood T cell repertoires in COVID-19. Study as a whole: PBMCs, B-cell-depleted T cells, or T cells were the source of the cDNA or gDNA that made up the material.

The ends lost 3 bases at V and 3 bases at J; junction bases unmatched: 4. The CDR3 length is 15 residues. Germline V gene data show CDR1 as KGHDR and CDR2 as SFDVKD. The sequence derives from a woman in her twenties or thirties who had recovered from COVID-19. Input material: PBMCs or T cells enriched from blood (not recorded which). This chain joins TRBV24-1 and TRBJ2-3; 8 bases align to TRBD2. In nucleotides, the CDR3 is TGTGCCACCAGTGATCCGGGACTAGGGACAGATACGCAGTATTTT. Translation: CATSDPGLGTDTQYF.